The present TCR beta chain was sequenced within a study of cytomegalovirus exposure and HLA in healthy donors. PCR was performed using 60 Vbeta and 13 Jbeta primers. The assay was immunoSEQ multiplex PCR, and TCRdb's table has in-frame clones only and misses some. The table includes approximately 160,000 clones, 84% detected once. The germline gives CDR1 LNHDA, CDR2 SQIVND (reference sequence). This CDR3 contains 17 residues. V lost 7 bases and J lost 1, with 22 bases in between. Source material: PBMCs. This receptor was taken from a girl aged 10-17 years in good health and CMV-seropositive. V gene TRBV19 combines with J gene TRBJ1-1; TRBD1 is a possible D gene (6 bases). The CDR3 DNA is TGTGCCAGTATCCCCTCGGACAGAGGATGGACGAACACTGAAGCTTTCTTT. Its translation: CASIPSDRGWTNTEAFF.